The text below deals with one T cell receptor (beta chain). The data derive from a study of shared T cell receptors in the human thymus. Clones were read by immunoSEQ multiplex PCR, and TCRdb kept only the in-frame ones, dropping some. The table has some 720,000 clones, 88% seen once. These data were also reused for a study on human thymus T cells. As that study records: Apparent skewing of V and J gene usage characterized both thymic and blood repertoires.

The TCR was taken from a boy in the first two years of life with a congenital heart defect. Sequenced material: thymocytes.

CDR3 sequence: CASSPETGGGVRNEQFF. The DNA for the CDR3 is TGTGCCAGCAGCCCCGAAACAGGGGGCGGCGTCCGGAATGAGCAGTTCTTC. The chain combines TRBV7-2 with TRBJ2-1; TRBD1 matches at 9 bases. The CDR3 has 17 amino acids. Trimming took 5 bases from V and 7 from J; bases not matched to a gene: 15. Germline loops: CDR1 SGHTA, CDR2 FQGNSA.